Below, one TCR beta chain is given with its context. Its specificity is unknown. The data originate from a study of shared clonotypes between healthy human individuals. Looking at the study overall: Three plates were used per donor for CD4 naive, three for CD4 memory, two for CD8 naive and one for CD8 memory. Study-wide findings and caveats: Genetic and exposure-history diversity was limited by the few donors. Sampling involved blood alone; tissue repertoires likely differ.

In germline, CDR1 is SGHDT, CDR2 YYEEEE. The CDR3 has 16 residues. Trimming stripped 3 bases from V and 3 bases from J, with 17 bases between. The data were produced by immunoSEQ multiplex PCR, yet TCRdb's version contains in-frame clones alone and is incomplete. This table holds about 2.5 million clones, about 90% found once. Sequencing was performed on naive CD4+ T cells from PBMCs. Subset defined: CD45RA+ positively selected. The V gene is TRBV5-6, the J gene TRBJ2-3; D gene unclear. The receptor comes from a young man in good health. Some clones in this sample may be carry-over from other donors' samples. CDR3 sequence: CASSSRPALGTDTQYF. DNA of the CDR3: TGTGCCAGCAGCTCCCGACCCGCCCTGGGGACAGATACGCAGTATTTT.